This is a list of T cell receptor beta chains from one sample in a study of CD8 T cells in Susac syndrome. MiXCR, run by TCRdb on the immunoSEQ multiplex PCR reads, gives a single entry per CDR3 protein. The sample has about 120,000 distinct CDR3 sequences, around nine tenths seen once. Sequences were obtained from CD4+ T cells from PBMCs. The receptors originated from a human donor in good health. Each CDR3 is given with its conserved first and last residue. The order of the fields is V gene, J gene, clone size, D gene, CDR3 protein. The D gene is left open where the match is weak. The size entry is marked missing in some rows and otherwise reads once, few, many or a size class.

TRBV7-2	TRBJ2-7	-	TRBD1	CASSLGGTGRLYEQYF
TRBV19	TRBJ2-7	-	-	CASSTGGHYEQYF
TRBV5-4	TRBJ2-3	-	-	CASSSDPVPRSDTQYF
TRBV25-1	TRBJ2-6	-	-	CASSVGGANVLTF
TRBV9	TRBJ2-2	-	-	CASSRGDYGTGELFF
TRBV7-8	TRBJ2-4	-	-	CASSPRGGTKNIQYF
TRBV7-2	TRBJ2-3	-	-	CASTRARTDTQYF
TRBV12-3/TRBV12-4	TRBJ1-2	-	-	CASSSSLISYGYTF
TRBV20-1	TRBJ1-1	-	-	CSARDLTGMNTEAFF
TRBV20-1	TRBJ2-1	-	-	CSARGRVYNEQFF
TRBV19	TRBJ1-1	-	-	CASGRIMNTEAFF
TRBV24-1	TRBJ1-1	-	TRBD1	CATSDLLQHRDRVLYSVTEAFF
TRBV10-3	TRBJ2-5	-	-	CAISESLGGGETQYF
TRBV18	TRBJ1-2	-	TRBD1	CASSPGQRKPSYGYTF
TRBV7-9	TRBJ2-1	-	TRBD1	CASSRTGNEQFF
TRBV3-1	TRBJ2-2	once	TRBD1	CASSQGDRSTGELFF
TRBV27	TRBJ1-5	-	-	CASRDGGPNQPQHF
TRBV12-3/TRBV12-4	TRBJ1-3	-	-	CASSLLQGPGNTIYF
TRBV5-1	TRBJ2-5	-	-	CASSLGDSETQYF
TRBV27	TRBJ2-2	-	-	CASSNTGELFF
TRBV6-4	TRBJ2-2	-	-	CASSRTANTGELFF
TRBV20-1	TRBJ2-7	-	-	CSASVAYEQYF
TRBV7-9	TRBJ2-7	-	-	CASSPRGLGNYEQYF
TRBV29-1	TRBJ2-7	-	-	CSVGRTSSYEQYF
TRBV5-1	TRBJ1-3	-	-	CASSLAGFGSGNTIYF
TRBV20-1	TRBJ2-7	-	TRBD1	CSARDAGQGFEQYF
TRBV20-1	TRBJ2-3	-	-	CSAFAGVTDTQYF
TRBV6-1	TRBJ1-2	few	-	CASFRLGPDYGYTF
TRBV5-1	TRBJ1-5	-	-	CASSPGTNSNQPQHF
TRBV5-4	TRBJ2-1	-	-	CASSPGVNNEQFF
TRBV3-1	TRBJ1-1	once	TRBD1	CASSLITGETEAFF
TRBV3-1	TRBJ2-5	-	-	CASSHALRGAQETQYF
TRBV7-3	TRBJ2-3	-	TRBD2	CASSPAGTGAGGPWDTQYF
TRBV25-1	TRBJ2-6	-	-	CASSESGANVLTF
TRBV9	TRBJ1-1	-	-	CASSVGPGTEAFF
TRBV5-1	TRBJ2-6	-	-	CASSFTSTGANVLTF
TRBV20-1	TRBJ1-1	-	-	CSASGDGTAFF
TRBV5-1	TRBJ1-4	-	TRBD1	CASSIEQGAYEKLFF
TRBV6-1	TRBJ1-5	-	-	CASSENQGSRGQPQHF
TRBV19	TRBJ2-1	-	TRBD2	CASSILVTSGRPNLYNEQFF
TRBV20-1	TRBJ2-1	-	TRBD2	CSASNLAGFSYNEQFF
TRBV9	TRBJ2-2	-	-	CASSQSGGVTGELFF
TRBV4-3	TRBJ1-2	-	-	CASSQEGPGEGYTF
TRBV6-6	TRBJ2-6	-	-	CASSRTSGANVLTF
TRBV18	TRBJ1-2	once	TRBD1	CASSPLGTGGNGYTF
TRBV2	TRBJ2-7	-	TRBD1	CASSGDRGHSYEQYF
TRBV6-2/TRBV6-3	TRBJ2-3	-	-	CASSYSIIGSADTQYF
TRBV19	TRBJ2-2	-	TRBD2	CASSTPRGGTNTGELFF
TRBV6-2/TRBV6-3	TRBJ2-4	-	-	CASTRGSGQNIQYF
TRBV4-3	TRBJ2-1	once	TRBD2	CASSQDAASGSYNEQFF
TRBV7-9	TRBJ1-2	-	-	CASSQGPEGGYTF
TRBV5-4	TRBJ2-3	-	-	CASSSGTSSTDTQYF
TRBV2	TRBJ2-2	-	-	CASTEAGELFF
TRBV28	TRBJ1-2	-	TRBD1	CASSTPGTGGYGYTF